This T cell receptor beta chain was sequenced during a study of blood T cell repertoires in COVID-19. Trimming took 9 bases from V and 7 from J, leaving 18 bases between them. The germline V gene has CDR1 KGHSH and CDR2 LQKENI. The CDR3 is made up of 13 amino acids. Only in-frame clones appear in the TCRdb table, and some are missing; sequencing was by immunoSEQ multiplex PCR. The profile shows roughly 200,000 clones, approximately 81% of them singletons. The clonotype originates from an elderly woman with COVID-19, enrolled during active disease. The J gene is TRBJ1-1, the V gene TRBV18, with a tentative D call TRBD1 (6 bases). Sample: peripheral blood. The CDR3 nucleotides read TGTGCCAGTTCTGAACACAGGGAGGGTGAAGCTTTCTTT. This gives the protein CASSEHREGEAFF. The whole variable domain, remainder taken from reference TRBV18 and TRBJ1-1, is NAGVMQNPRHLVRRRGQEARLRCSPMKGHSHVYWYRQLPEEGLKFMVYLQKENIIDESGMPKERFSAEFPKEGPSILRIQQVVRGDSAAYFCASSEHREGEAFFGQGTRLTVV.